The source of this T cell receptor beta chain is a study of technical replicates of blood from a few donors. TCRdb's copy holds only in-frame clones and misses some; the assay was immunoSEQ multiplex PCR. The sample lists fewer than 70,000 clones, about 86% occurring once. CDR3 length equals 15 residues. The junction had 7 bases not matched to a gene; V was cut back by 3 bases and J by 2 bases. CDR1 MNHNY and CDR2 SVGAGI come from the germline V gene (reference sequence). The chain employs TRBV6-6 and TRBJ2-7, with 7 nucleotides matching TRBD2. Input material: PBMCs. The origin of this receptor is a human donor in good health. Some clones in this sample may be carry-over from other donors' samples. CDR3 bases: TGTGCCAGCAGTTATGATGGCGGGAGACCCTACGAGCAGTACTTC. It yields the protein CASSYDGGRPYEQYF.